These 14 T cell receptor beta chains came from one sample sequenced in a study of blood T cell repertoires in COVID-19. Generated by immunoSEQ multiplex PCR, the TCRdb table keeps only in-frame clones and is missing some. This sample has about 220,000 clones, with about four fifths found just once. The sample taken for sequencing was peripheral blood. These receptors came from a woman in her seventies with acute or convalescent COVID-19.

The J gene is TRBJ1-5, the V gene TRBV6-2 or TRBV6-3; no definite D call. V was trimmed by 5 bases and J by 7 bases, leaving 12 bases between them. The CDR3 covers 13 residues. CDR1 and CDR2 from the germline V gene are MNHEY and SVGEGT. The CDR3 spells CASSPSGYQPQHF. DNA of the CDR3: TGTGCCAGCAGTCCCTCAGGCTACCAGCCCCAGCATTTT.

J is TRBJ1-1 and V is TRBV9; the D gene is possibly TRBD1 (6 bases). The CDR3 spans 14 residues. Trimming shortened V by 1 base and J by 5 bases, and 12 bases separated the two germline ends. Germline V gene data show CDR1 as SGDLS and CDR2 as YYNGEE. CDR3 nucleotides: TGTGCCAGCAGCGTAAATCCAGGGGATACTGAAGCTTTCTTT. As protein: CASSVNPGDTEAFF.

Turning to this clone: The junction and the germline gene differ at one end; a read error may be behind it. CDR3 in amino acids: CASSLGLNQPQHF. The CDR3 DNA reads as TGTGCTAGCAGCTTAGGTCTAAATCAGCCCCAGCATTTT. The rearrangement uses TRBV7-7 and TRBJ1-5; D gene unclear. CDR3 length equals 13 residues. Looked up from germline, CDR1 is SSHAT and CDR2 is FNYEAQ (reference sequence).

The chain has TRBV6-1 and TRBJ1-2; D gene unclear. The ends were cut back, 1 base at V and 4 bases at J, with 7 bases in the middle. The germline V gene encodes CDR1 MNHNS and CDR2 SASEGT. The CDR3 covers 13 residues. The CDR3 region is CASSEVQLYGYTF. The CDR3 DNA reads as TGTGCCAGCAGTGAAGTACAGCTCTATGGCTACACCTTC.

This clone was detected once. DNA of the CDR3: TGTGCCAACCAAGGGACAGGGGCTGACTATGGCTACACCTTC. This codes for CANQGTGADYGYTF. V is TRBV2 and J is TRBJ1-2; 10 nucleotides match TRBD1. The CDR3 has 14 amino acids. V trimming: 10 bases; J trimming: 3 bases; junction bases outside the gene matches: 8. Germline V gene lookup returns CDR1 SNHLY and CDR2 FYNNEI.

This clone has only one observation. This chain connects TRBV19 to TRBJ1-2; TRBD1 agrees at 9 bases. Losses at the gene ends were 7 bases for V and 8 bases for J; bases not matched to a gene: 11. The CDR3 is 14 residues long. Germline V CDR1 and CDR2: LNHDA, SQIVND (reference sequence). The CDR3 spells CASKTGGIEEGYTF. The DNA of the CDR3 is TGTGCCAGTAAGACAGGGGGAATTGAAGAAGGCTACACCTTC.

This sequence joins TRBV19 and TRBJ1-4; 8 nucleotides match TRBD1. Germline V gives CDR1 LNHDA, CDR2 SQIVND (reference sequence). This CDR3 spans 15 amino acids. After removal of 10 bases from V and 4 bases from J, the junction contained 11 bases not matched to a gene. The CDR3 loop reads CATSTTGVNNEKLFF. Written as DNA, the CDR3 is TGTGCCACCTCAACGACAGGGGTGAATAATGAAAAACTGTTTTTT.

V gene TRBV7-9 combines with J gene TRBJ2-1; TRBD1 matches at 8 bases. The germline CDR1 and CDR2 sequences are SEHNR and FQNEAQ (reference sequence). The ends lost 3 bases at V and 6 bases at J; junction bases unmatched: 10. CDR3 size: 16 residues. CDR3 nucleotide sequence: TGTGCCAGCAGCTTCGCGGGACAGGTAGGACCCAATGAGCAGTTCTTC. Its translation: CASSFAGQVGPNEQFF.

This clone was seen only once. V gene TRBV18 combines with J gene TRBJ1-1; D is ambiguous. The V end was cut by 2 bases, the J end by 0 bases, with 10 bases between. This CDR3 is built from 15 residues. Per germline, CDR1 KGHSH and CDR2 LQKENI. This chain's CDR3 is CASSPGRTLNTEAFF. The CDR3 nucleotides read TGTGCCAGCTCACCAGGTAGAACGTTGAACACTGAAGCTTTCTTT.

This chain joins TRBV9 and TRBJ2-3; possibly TRBD1 for D (6 bases). The CDR3 is made up of 15 amino acids. V was clipped by 0 bases and J by 3 bases, with 11 bases between them. Germline CDR1 and CDR2: SGDLS and YYNGEE. CDR3 sequence (DNA): TGTGCCAGCAGCGTAGGGACAGTGGGGACAGATACGCAGTATTTT. Its protein product is CASSVGTVGTDTQYF.

This clone has only one observation. The gene calls are TRBV18 and TRBJ1-2; D may be TRBD1 (6 bases). Germline V lookup: CDR1 KGHSH, CDR2 LQKENI. V was pared by 2 bases and J by 3 bases, with 13 bases between. This CDR3 spans 15 amino acids. The CDR3 nucleotides read TGTGCCAGCTCACCAACCTTACAGGGTGACTATGGCTACACCTTC. This sequence encodes CASSPTLQGDYGYTF.

The rearrangement uses TRBV11-2 and TRBJ2-7; the D is unclear. The CDR3 has 15 amino acids. Trimming stripped 3 bases from V and 3 bases from J, with 15 bases between. Looked up from germline, CDR1 is SGHAT and CDR2 is FQNNGV. The CDR3 coding sequence is TGTGCCAGCAGCTTTATAATGGGCGATATCTACGAGCAGTACTTC. Amino acids: CASSFIMGDIYEQYF.

This chain links TRBV18 with TRBJ2-7; D not certain. Germline CDR1 KGHSH, CDR2 LQKENI. V was clipped by 2 bases and J by 6 bases, with 20 bases between them. This CDR3 is 16 amino acids long. CDR3 sequence: CASSPKVLSHAAEQYF. The CDR3 nucleotides read TGTGCCAGCTCACCAAAAGTGTTATCCCACGCGGCCGAGCAGTACTTC.

The chain carries TRBV27 and TRBJ1-5; possibly TRBD1 for D (5 bases). V shed 5 bases and J shed 8 bases, with 28 bases lying between them. The germline gives CDR1 MNHEY, CDR2 SMNVEV (reference sequence). This CDR3 is 18 amino acids long. The CDR3 sequence is CASSPYTQGLGGGEPQHF. CDR3 nucleotides: TGTGCCAGCAGTCCATACACCCAAGGACTGGGGGGAGGAGAGCCCCAGCATTTT.